Shown below are 8 T cell receptor beta chains from a single sample sequenced in a study of blood T cell repertoires in COVID-19. Some clones are missing from TCRdb's copy, which holds only in-frame ones; the method was immunoSEQ multiplex PCR. The table shows some 310,000 clones, with 90% occurring only once. Sequences were obtained from peripheral blood. The receptors were gathered from a woman in her thirties with COVID-19, enrolled during active disease.

This chain uses TRBV19 with TRBJ2-3; TRBD1 matches 7 bases. CDR3 length equals 13 residues. The germline V gene has CDR1 LNHDA and CDR2 SQIVND (reference sequence). V was pared by 4 bases and J by 3 bases, with 1 base of the junction left unmatched. The CDR3 DNA is TGTGCCAGTAGTAACAGGGGTACAGATACGCAGTATTTT. It codes for CASSNRGTDTQYF.

This rearrangement joins TRBV6-6 to TRBJ2-2, with 8 bases matching TRBD1. The ends lost 2 bases at V and 7 bases at J; junction bases unmatched: 6. This CDR3 spans 15 amino acids. The germline gives CDR1 MNHNY, CDR2 SVGAGI (reference sequence). The CDR3 here is CASSYRTGSGGELFF. CDR3 coding DNA: TGTGCCAGCAGTTACCGGACAGGGAGCGGCGGGGAGCTGTTTTTT.

The chain links TRBV4-2 to TRBJ2-3; 7 nucleotides line up with TRBD2. The trim removed 3 bases at V and 0 bases at J, leaving 9 bases unmatched. CDR3 length equals 17 residues. Germline assignment: CDR1 LGHNA and CDR2 YNFKEQ. The CDR3 reads CASSHGVPGRSTDTQYF. DNA of the CDR3: TGTGCCAGCAGCCATGGCGTTCCCGGGAGGAGCACAGATACGCAGTATTTT.

The CDR3 coding sequence is TGTGCCAGCAGTGAACAGGAGGGTGCCTACGAGCAGTACTTC. Residues: CASSEQEGAYEQYF. The chain uses TRBV6-1 and TRBJ2-7; D might be TRBD2 (6 bases). The V and J ends lost 2 bases and 2 bases respectively, with 10 bases between them. This CDR3 spans 14 amino acids. CDR1 and CDR2 (germline): MNHNS, SASEGT.

This clone was counted once. The V gene is TRBV6-1, the J gene TRBJ1-1; the D gene is possibly TRBD1 (5 bases). V shed 1 base and J shed 12 bases, with 15 bases lying between them. The CDR3 contains 13 residues. CDR1 MNHNS and CDR2 SASEGT come from the germline V gene. The CDR3 coding sequence is TGTGCCAGCAGTGAAGGGTTACAGGTCAGAACTTTCTTT. Its translation: CASSEGLQVRTFF.

This sequence joins TRBV28 and TRBJ2-7; 7 nucleotides align to TRBD2. The CDR3 sequence is 14 residues long. Germline V gene sequence: CDR1 MDHEN, CDR2 SYDVKM. Trimming took 7 bases from V and 7 from J; bases not matched to a gene: 13. CDR3 region: CASITNGEGREQYF. In nucleotides, the CDR3 is TGTGCCAGCATCACCAACGGGGAGGGCCGGGAGCAGTACTTC. Full variable domain (outside the CDR3, taken from reference TRBV28 and TRBJ2-7): DVKVTQSSRYLVKRTGEKVFLECVQDMDHENMFWYRQDPGLGLRLIYFSYDVKMKEKGDIPEGYSVSREKKERFSLILESASTNQTSMYLCASITNGEGREQYFGPGTRLTVT.

J is TRBJ1-1 and V is TRBV12-3 or TRBV12-4; D perhaps matches TRBD1 (5 bases). The ends were cut back, 4 bases at V and 4 bases at J, with 7 bases in the middle. The CDR3 runs 12 residues. The CDR3: CASSSQGTEAFF. CDR3 nucleotides: TGTGCCAGCAGTTCTCAGGGCACTGAAGCTTTCTTT.

This chain joins TRBV2 and TRBJ1-4; D is unclear. The CDR3 extends over 15 amino acids. Germline values: CDR1 SNHLY, CDR2 FYNNEI. The ends were cut back, 5 bases at V and 4 bases at J, with 14 bases in the middle. This CDR3 is CASSRRFLNNEKLFF. In DNA, the CDR3 is TGTGCCAGCAGTCGCAGGTTTCTGAATAATGAAAAACTGTTTTTT.